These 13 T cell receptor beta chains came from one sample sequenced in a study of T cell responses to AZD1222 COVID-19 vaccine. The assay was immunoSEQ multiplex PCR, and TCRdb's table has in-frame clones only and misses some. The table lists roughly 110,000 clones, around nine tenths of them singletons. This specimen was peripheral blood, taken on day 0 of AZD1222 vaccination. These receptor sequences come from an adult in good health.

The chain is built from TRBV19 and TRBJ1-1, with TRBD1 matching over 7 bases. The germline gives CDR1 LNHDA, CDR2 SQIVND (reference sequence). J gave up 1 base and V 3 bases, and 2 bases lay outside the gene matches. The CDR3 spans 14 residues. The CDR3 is CASSMDRKNTEAFF. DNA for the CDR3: TGTGCCAGTAGTATGGACAGGAAGAACACTGAAGCTTTCTTT.

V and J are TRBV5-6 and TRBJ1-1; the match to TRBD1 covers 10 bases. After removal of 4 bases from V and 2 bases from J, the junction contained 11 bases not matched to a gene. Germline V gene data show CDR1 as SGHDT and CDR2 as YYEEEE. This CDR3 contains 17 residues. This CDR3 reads CASSRDRGFYLNTEAFF. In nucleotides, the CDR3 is TGTGCCAGCAGCAGGGACAGGGGTTTCTACCTAAACACTGAAGCTTTCTTT.

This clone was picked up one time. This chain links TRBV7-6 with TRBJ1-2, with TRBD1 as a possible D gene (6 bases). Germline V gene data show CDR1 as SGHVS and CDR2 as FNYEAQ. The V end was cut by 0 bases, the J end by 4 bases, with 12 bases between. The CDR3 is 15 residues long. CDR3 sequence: CASSLAQGQSYGYTF. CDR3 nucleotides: TGTGCCAGCAGCTTAGCACAGGGTCAAAGCTATGGCTACACCTTC.

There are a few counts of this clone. CDR3 region: CASSSTSGGTSYNEQFF. CDR3 bases: TGTGCCAGCAGTTCGACTAGCGGGGGGACGTCCTACAATGAGCAGTTCTTC. The V gene is TRBV7-6, the J gene TRBJ2-1; TRBD2 matches at 13 bases. Germline V lookup: CDR1 SGHVS, CDR2 FNYEAQ. V lost 6 bases to trimming and J lost 1 base; unmatched junction nucleotides: 6. This CDR3 is 17 amino acids long. The variable domain in full, with the rest retrieved from reference TRBV7-6 and TRBJ2-1, is GAGVSQSPRYKVTKRGQDVALRCDPISGHVSLYWYRQALGQGPEFLTYFNYEAQQDKSGLPNDRFSAERPEGSISTLTIQRTEQRDSAMYRCASSSTSGGTSYNEQFFGPGTRLTVL.

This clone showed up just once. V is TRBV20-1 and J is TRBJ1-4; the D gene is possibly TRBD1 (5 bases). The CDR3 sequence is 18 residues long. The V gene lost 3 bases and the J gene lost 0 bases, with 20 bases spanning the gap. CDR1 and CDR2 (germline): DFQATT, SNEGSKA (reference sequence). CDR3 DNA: TGCAGTGCTAGTCGTGGGGTTGGGGCAACCACAACTAATGAAAAACTGTTTTTT. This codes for CSASRGVGATTTNEKLFF.

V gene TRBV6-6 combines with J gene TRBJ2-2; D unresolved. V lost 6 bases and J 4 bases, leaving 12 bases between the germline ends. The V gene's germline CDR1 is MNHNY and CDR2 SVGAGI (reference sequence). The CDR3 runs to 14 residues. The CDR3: CASSPRRITGELFF. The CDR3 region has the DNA TGTGCCAGCAGCCCTCGACGGATCACCGGGGAGCTGTTTTTT.

CDR3 in amino acids: CASSPAGGINEKLFF. CDR3 coding DNA: TGTGCCAGCAGCCCGGCGGGAGGGATTAATGAAAAACTGTTTTTT. V and J are TRBV5-6 and TRBJ1-4; D is undetermined. Germline V gene lookup returns CDR1 SGHDT and CDR2 YYEEEE. The CDR3 is 15 amino acids. V gave up 4 bases and J gave up 4 bases, with 14 bases separating them.

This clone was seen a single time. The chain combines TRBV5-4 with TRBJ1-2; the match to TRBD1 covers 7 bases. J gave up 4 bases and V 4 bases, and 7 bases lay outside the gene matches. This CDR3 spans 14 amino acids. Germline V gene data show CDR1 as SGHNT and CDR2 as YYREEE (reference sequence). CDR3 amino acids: CASSPYGQAYGYTF. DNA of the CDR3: TGTGCCAGCAGCCCCTACGGACAGGCCTATGGCTACACCTTC.

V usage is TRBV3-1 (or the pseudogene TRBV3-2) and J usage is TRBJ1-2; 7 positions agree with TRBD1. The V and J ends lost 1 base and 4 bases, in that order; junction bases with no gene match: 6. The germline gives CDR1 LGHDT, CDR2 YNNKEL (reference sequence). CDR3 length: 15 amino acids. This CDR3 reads CASSQAGGGPYGYTF. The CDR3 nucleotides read TGTGCCAGCAGCCAAGCAGGGGGGGGCCCCTATGGCTACACCTTC.

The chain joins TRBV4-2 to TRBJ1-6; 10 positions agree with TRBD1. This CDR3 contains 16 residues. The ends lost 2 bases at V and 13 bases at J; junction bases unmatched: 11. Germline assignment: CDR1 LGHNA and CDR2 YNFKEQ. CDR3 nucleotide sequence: TGTGCCAGCAGCCAAAGGACAGGGGGATCTGGTGCTCCCCTCCACTTT. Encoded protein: CASSQRTGGSGAPLHF.

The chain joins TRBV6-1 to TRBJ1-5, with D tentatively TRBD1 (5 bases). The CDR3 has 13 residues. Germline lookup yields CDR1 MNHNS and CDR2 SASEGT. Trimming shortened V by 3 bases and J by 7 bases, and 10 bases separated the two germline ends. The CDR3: CASSDRVGQPQHF. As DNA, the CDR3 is TGTGCCAGCAGTGACAGGGTGGGACAGCCCCAGCATTTT.

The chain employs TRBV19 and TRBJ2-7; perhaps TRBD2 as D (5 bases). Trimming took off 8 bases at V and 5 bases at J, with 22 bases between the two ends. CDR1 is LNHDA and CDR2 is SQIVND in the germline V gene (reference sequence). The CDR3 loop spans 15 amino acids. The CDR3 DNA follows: TGTGCCAGTGCCTCGTCGGGAACAGCCGGCCACGAGCAGTACTTC. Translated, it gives CASASSGTAGHEQYF.

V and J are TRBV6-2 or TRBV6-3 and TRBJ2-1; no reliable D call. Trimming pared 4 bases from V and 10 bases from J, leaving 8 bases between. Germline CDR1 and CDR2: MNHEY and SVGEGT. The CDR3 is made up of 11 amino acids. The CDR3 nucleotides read TGTGCCAGCAGTTCTTTCCAAGAGCAGTTCTTC. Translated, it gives CASSSFQEQFF.